The present T cell receptor (beta chain) was sequenced within a study of blood T cell repertoires in COVID-19. Study-wide context: Samples representing acute and convalescent COVID-19 were sourced from the United States, Italy and Spain. T cells, B-cell-depleted T cells, or PBMCs provided the cDNA or gDNA that served as material.

The V gene lost 4 bases and the J gene lost 4 bases, with 16 bases spanning the gap. The CDR3 runs 15 residues. Germline CDR1 is MNHEY and CDR2 is SVGAGI. The authors' processing: How many nucleated cells were present was estimated from reference gene primer amplification. Data came from immunoSEQ multiplex PCR; TCRdb stores just in-frame clones and leaves some out. D and trimming come from the DNA, and the V and J calls and clone size come from that table. The top ten hold about 6.5% of the sample, which has tens of thousands of clones, around 83% seen once. This clonotype originated in an older woman with acute or convalescent COVID-19. Sample: peripheral blood. The chain employs TRBV6-5 and TRBJ1-2, with D uncertain. The CDR3 sequence: CASSSPGVRSYGYTF. Written as DNA, the CDR3 is TGTGCCAGCAGTTCCCCCGGGGTACGGAGCTATGGCTACACCTTC.